A selection of T cell receptor beta chains follows, all from one sample in a study of blood T cell repertoires in COVID-19. Measured with immunoSEQ multiplex PCR; TCRdb has only the in-frame clones, and not every one. This sample has 200,000 to 250,000 clones, with 90% to 95% found just once. Sequenced input: peripheral blood. The receptors here all came from a man aged 55 to 70 with COVID-19, enrolled during active disease. Each CDR3 is given with its conserved first and last residue. Each record gives: D gene, V gene, clone size, J gene, CDR3 protein, CDR3 DNA. D genes are given only for firm matches. The listing skips clone size in some rows; elsewhere it reads once, few, many or a size class.

d_call: .
v_call: TRBV7-2
clone_size: once
j_call: TRBJ2-2
cdr3_aa: CASSLEGQTNTGELFF
cdr3_nt: TGTGCCAGCAGCTTAGAAGGACAGACGAACACCGGGGAGCTGTTTTTT

d_call: TRBD1
v_call: TRBV5-1
clone_size: .
j_call: TRBJ2-7
cdr3_aa: CASSSRTGYEQYF
cdr3_nt: TGCGCCAGCAGCTCCCGGACAGGCTACGAGCAGTACTTC

d_call: .
v_call: TRBV6-2/TRBV6-3
clone_size: .
j_call: TRBJ1-2
cdr3_aa: CASSYSGRSGYGYTF
cdr3_nt: TGTGCCAGCAGTTACTCGGGAAGATCGGGGTATGGCTACACCTTC

d_call: .
v_call: TRBV11-2
clone_size: .
j_call: TRBJ1-4
cdr3_aa: CASSPRVSTNEKLFF
cdr3_nt: TGTGCCAGCAGCCCGCGAGTCTCAACTAATGAAAAACTGTTTTTT

d_call: .
v_call: TRBV19
clone_size: .
j_call: TRBJ2-7
cdr3_aa: CASSWTLSYEQYF
cdr3_nt: TGTGCCAGTAGCTGGACACTCTCCTACGAGCAGTACTTC

d_call: .
v_call: TRBV10-3
clone_size: .
j_call: TRBJ2-7
cdr3_aa: CAIADSGEHEQYF
cdr3_nt: TGTGCCATCGCCGACTCGGGGGAACACGAGCAGTACTTC

d_call: .
v_call: TRBV5-1
clone_size: .
j_call: TRBJ2-3
cdr3_aa: CASSQGLGNTDTQYF
cdr3_nt: TGCGCCAGCAGCCAGGGTTTGGGGAACACAGATACGCAGTATTTT

d_call: TRBD1
v_call: TRBV28
clone_size: .
j_call: TRBJ2-4
cdr3_aa: CASSQTGAAIQYF
cdr3_nt: TGTGCCAGCAGCCAGACAGGGGCGGCCATTCAGTACTTC

d_call: .
v_call: TRBV28
clone_size: .
j_call: TRBJ1-1
cdr3_aa: CASSPSPTHMNTEAFF
cdr3_nt: TGTGCCAGCAGTCCCTCTCCGACACACATGAACACTGAAGCTTTCTTT

d_call: TRBD1
v_call: TRBV27
clone_size: .
j_call: TRBJ1-2
cdr3_aa: CASSPDRAPGYGYTF
cdr3_nt: TGTGCCAGCAGTCCGGACAGGGCGCCTGGCTATGGCTACACCTTC

d_call: TRBD2
v_call: TRBV27
clone_size: .
j_call: TRBJ2-3
cdr3_aa: CASSVVAGGPPDTQYF
cdr3_nt: TGTGCCAGCAGCGTGGTAGCGGGAGGGCCACCAGATACGCAGTATTTT

d_call: TRBD1
v_call: TRBV18
clone_size: .
j_call: TRBJ2-5
cdr3_aa: CASSRTGGRGETQYF
cdr3_nt: TGTGCCAGCTCACGTACAGGGGGACGCGGGGAGACCCAGTACTTC

d_call: .
v_call: TRBV9
clone_size: .
j_call: TRBJ2-1
cdr3_aa: CASSPEGGRGYNEQFF
cdr3_nt: TGTGCCAGCAGCCCCGAGGGGGGGCGGGGGTACAATGAGCAGTTCTTC

d_call: TRBD1
v_call: TRBV27
clone_size: .
j_call: TRBJ1-1
cdr3_aa: CASSSNPGQGRTEAFF
cdr3_nt: TGTGCCAGCAGTTCTAACCCGGGACAGGGGCGCACTGAAGCTTTCTTT

d_call: TRBD2
v_call: TRBV3-1/TRBV3-2
clone_size: .
j_call: TRBJ2-3
cdr3_aa: CASSQTSSGASTDTQYF
cdr3_nt: TGTGCCAGCAGCCAAACCTCTAGCGGGGCTAGCACAGATACGCAGTATTTT

d_call: .
v_call: TRBV10-2
clone_size: few
j_call: TRBJ2-1
cdr3_aa: CASSATGYNEQFF
cdr3_nt: TGCGCCAGCAGTGCCACAGGGTACAATGAGCAGTTCTTC

d_call: TRBD2
v_call: TRBV3-1/TRBV3-2
clone_size: .
j_call: TRBJ2-2
cdr3_aa: CASSGRGGAGELFF
cdr3_nt: TGTGCCAGCAGCGGACGCGGGGGGGCCGGGGAGCTGTTTTTT

d_call: .
v_call: TRBV5-1
clone_size: .
j_call: TRBJ1-4
cdr3_aa: CASSLAYGGERPTNEKLFF
cdr3_nt: TGCGCCAGCAGCCTAGCATATGGGGGCGAACGACCAACTAATGAAAAACTGTTTTTT

d_call: TRBD1
v_call: TRBV29-1
clone_size: .
j_call: TRBJ2-3
cdr3_aa: CSSRQGVKDTQYF
cdr3_nt: TGCAGCTCTAGACAGGGCGTGAAAGATACGCAGTATTTT

d_call: TRBD1
v_call: TRBV5-4
clone_size: .
j_call: TRBJ2-5
cdr3_aa: CASSLPPTQGHETQYF
cdr3_nt: TGTGCCAGCAGCTTACCCCCTACACAGGGGCACGAGACCCAGTACTTC

d_call: .
v_call: TRBV5-1
clone_size: .
j_call: TRBJ1-1
cdr3_aa: CASSVLGGNTEAFF
cdr3_nt: TGCGCCAGCAGCGTGCTGGGGGGTAACACTGAAGCTTTCTTT

d_call: .
v_call: TRBV28
clone_size: .
j_call: TRBJ1-2
cdr3_aa: CASKAGLGGYTF
cdr3_nt: TGTGCCAGCAAGGCGGGTCTAGGTGGCTACACCTTC

d_call: TRBD1
v_call: TRBV11-2
clone_size: once
j_call: TRBJ1-1
cdr3_aa: CASSLHSSRQGLRGAFF
cdr3_nt: TGTGCCAGCAGCTTACATTCTTCCAGACAGGGGCTTCGTGGAGCTTTCTTT

d_call: TRBD1
v_call: TRBV6-6
clone_size: .
j_call: TRBJ1-1
cdr3_aa: CASGLTGGKAEAFF
cdr3_nt: TGTGCCAGCGGTCTGACAGGGGGAAAAGCTGAAGCTTTCTTT

d_call: .
v_call: TRBV9
clone_size: .
j_call: TRBJ2-5
cdr3_aa: CASSVGSEETQYF
cdr3_nt: TGTGCCAGCAGCGTAGGGAGTGAAGAGACCCAGTACTTC

d_call: .
v_call: TRBV21-1
clone_size: once
j_call: TRBJ1-5
cdr3_aa: CASSSWDRGHGNQPQHF
cdr3_nt: TGTGCCAGCAGCTCCTGGGACAGGGGGCATGGCAATCAGCCCCAGCATTTT

d_call: .
v_call: TRBV9
clone_size: .
j_call: TRBJ2-7
cdr3_aa: CASSPSDSPHEQYF
cdr3_nt: TGTGCCAGCAGCCCTTCGGACAGTCCCCACGAGCAGTACTTC

d_call: .
v_call: TRBV11-2
clone_size: .
j_call: TRBJ1-1
cdr3_aa: CASSLGDTEAFF
cdr3_nt: TGTGCCAGCAGCTTGGGAGACACTGAAGCTTTCTTT

d_call: .
v_call: TRBV7-9
clone_size: .
j_call: TRBJ1-6
cdr3_aa: CASSLDDTLGSPLHF
cdr3_nt: TGTGCCAGCAGCTTAGATGACACCTTGGGTTCACCCCTCCACTTT

d_call: .
v_call: TRBV20-1
clone_size: .
j_call: TRBJ2-7
cdr3_aa: CSASPSQVYEQYF
cdr3_nt: TGCAGTGCTAGTCCTAGCCAAGTCTACGAGCAGTACTTC

d_call: TRBD1
v_call: TRBV19
clone_size: once
j_call: TRBJ1-1
cdr3_aa: CASKFQGQMNTEAFF
cdr3_nt: TGTGCCAGTAAATTTCAGGGACAGATGAACACTGAAGCTTTCTTT

d_call: .
v_call: TRBV28
clone_size: .
j_call: TRBJ1-1
cdr3_aa: CASRERGNTEAFF
cdr3_nt: TGTGCCAGCAGAGAAAGGGGGAACACTGAAGCTTTCTTT

d_call: .
v_call: TRBV3-1/TRBV3-2
clone_size: .
j_call: TRBJ2-2
cdr3_aa: CASSQLAPGELFF
cdr3_nt: TGTGCCAGCAGCCAGTTAGCGCCCGGGGAGCTGTTTTTT